This TCR beta chain is drawn from a study of response to subunit inactivated influenza vaccine. V gave up 2 bases and J gave up 0 bases, with 13 bases separating them. The V gene's germline CDR1 is SGHAT and CDR2 FQNNGV. This CDR3 comprises 16 residues. Study-wide results and caveats: T cells newly recruited by each seasonal influenza vaccination are few, the authors suggested.

TCRdb itself ran the RT-PCR reads through MiXCR, one entry per CDR3 protein. The table has 710,000 or so distinct CDR3 sequences, approximately 14% seen once. As to this clonotype: Its antigen is unidentified.

The specimen was PBMCs from blood, collected roughly 13 days after vaccination. The chain recombines TRBV11-2 with TRBJ1-2, with D unresolved. This clonotype originated in a man aged 50 to 60 who received an inactivated influenza vaccine. Written as DNA, the CDR3 is TGTGCCAGCAGCTTATGGAGTGCAGATCCTAACTATGGCTACACCTTC. As protein: CASSLWSADPNYGYTF.